The T cell receptor beta chain under discussion was sequenced for a study of T cells after yellow fever vaccination. Germline V lookup: CDR1 SGHRS, CDR2 YFSETQ. The CDR3 totals 17 residues. Trimming removed 2 bases from V and 2 bases from J; junction bases left unmatched: 9. Study-level findings and limits: Booster samples showed a return of most primary-vaccination clones (around 96% CD4, 70% to 90% CD8). Sorted repertoires could include abundant contaminating clonotypes from bulk cells.

This clonotype appeared many times. 5'RACE template switching generated TCR cDNA, adding a universal primer site and UMIs. One entry per CDR3 protein, called by TCRdb with MiXCR from the 5' RACE reads. The profile shows about 27,000 distinct CDR3 sequences, under 5.5% of them singletons. Source: PBMCs, either bulk or a sorted T-cell subset (CD4+, CD8+, memory, or dextramer-sorted; not recorded which), taken on the day of the yellow fever booster vaccination. This TCR was recovered from a man between 18 and 35 years old who received the YFV17D yellow fever vaccine. J is TRBJ2-5 and V is TRBV5-1, with 10 bases aligning to TRBD2. CDR3 DNA: TGCGCCAGCAGCTTCACCCCTAGCGGGGGCCTACAAGAGACCCAGTACTTC. The encoded protein is CASSFTPSGGLQETQYF.